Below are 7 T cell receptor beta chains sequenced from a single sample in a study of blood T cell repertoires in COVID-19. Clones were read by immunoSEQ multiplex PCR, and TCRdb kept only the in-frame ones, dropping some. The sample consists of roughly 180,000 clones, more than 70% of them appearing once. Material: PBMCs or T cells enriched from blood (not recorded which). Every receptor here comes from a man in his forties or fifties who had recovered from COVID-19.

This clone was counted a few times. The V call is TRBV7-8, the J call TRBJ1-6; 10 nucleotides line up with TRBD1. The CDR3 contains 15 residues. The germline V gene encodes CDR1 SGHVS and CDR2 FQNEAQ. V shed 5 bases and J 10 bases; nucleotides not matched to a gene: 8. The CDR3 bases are TGTGCCAGCAGCGGCCGGGACAGGGGCACCTCACCCCTCCACTTT. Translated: CASSGRDRGTSPLHF.

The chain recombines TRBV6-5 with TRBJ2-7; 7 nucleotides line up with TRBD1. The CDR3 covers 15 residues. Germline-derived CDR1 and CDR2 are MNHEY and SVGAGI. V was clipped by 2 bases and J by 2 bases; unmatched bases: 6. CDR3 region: CASSYTWDSTYEQYF. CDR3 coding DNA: TGTGCCAGCAGTTACACCTGGGACAGTACCTACGAGCAGTACTTC.

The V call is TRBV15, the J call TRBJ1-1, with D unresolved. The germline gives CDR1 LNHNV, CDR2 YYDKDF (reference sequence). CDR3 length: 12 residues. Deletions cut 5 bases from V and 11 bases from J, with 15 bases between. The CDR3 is CATSRPGSFAFF. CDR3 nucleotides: TGTGCCACCAGCCGCCCGGGGTCCTTCGCTTTCTTT.

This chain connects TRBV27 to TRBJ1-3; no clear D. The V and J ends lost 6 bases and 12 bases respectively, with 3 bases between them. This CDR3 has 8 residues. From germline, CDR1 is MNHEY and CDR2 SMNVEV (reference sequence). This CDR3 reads CASSYIYF. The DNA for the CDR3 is TGTGCCAGCAGCTACATATATTTT.

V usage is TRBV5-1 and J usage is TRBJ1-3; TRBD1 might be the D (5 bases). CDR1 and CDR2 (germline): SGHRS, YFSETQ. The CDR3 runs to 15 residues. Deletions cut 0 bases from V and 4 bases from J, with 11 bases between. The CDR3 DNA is TGCGCCAGCAGCTTGGAGTGGGGCCGCGGAAACACCATATATTTT. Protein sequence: CASSLEWGRGNTIYF.

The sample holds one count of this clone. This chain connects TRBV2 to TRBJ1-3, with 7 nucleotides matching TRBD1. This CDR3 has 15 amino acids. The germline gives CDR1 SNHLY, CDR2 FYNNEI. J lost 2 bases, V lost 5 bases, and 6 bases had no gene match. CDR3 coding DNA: TGTGCCAGCAGTATCGACAGGGTTACTGGAAACACCATATATTTT. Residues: CASSIDRVTGNTIYF.

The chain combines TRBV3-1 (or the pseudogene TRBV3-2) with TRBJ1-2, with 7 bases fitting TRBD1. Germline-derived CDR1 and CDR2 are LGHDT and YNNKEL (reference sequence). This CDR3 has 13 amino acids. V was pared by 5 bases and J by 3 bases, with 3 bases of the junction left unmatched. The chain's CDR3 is CASSGDRDYGYTF. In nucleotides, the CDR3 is TGTGCCAGCAGCGGAGACAGGGACTATGGCTACACCTTC.